This T cell receptor (beta chain) is from a study of shared clonotypes between healthy human individuals. V was clipped by 3 bases and J by 5 bases, with 8 bases between them. Germline V gene data show CDR1 as MNHEY and CDR2 as SMNVEV (reference sequence). This CDR3 spans 13 amino acids. CD4+ cell separation produced CD45RA+ naive and CD45RA-negative memory subsets. Sequencing used immunoSEQ multiplex PCR; TCRdb keeps in-frame clones, though not all of them. Altogether hundreds of thousands of clones are present, about 96% being singletons, with the ten largest covering under 0.06%. The sequence came from a woman aged 25 to 39 in good health. Specimen: naive CD4+ T cells sorted from blood. Subset described: CD45RA+ positively selected. This chain links TRBV27 with TRBJ1-5; D is ambiguous. The CDR3 nucleotides read TGTGCCAGCAGTTTTACAGATGATCAGCCCCAGCATTTT. It specifies CASSFTDDQPQHF.